The 16 T cell receptor beta chains listed next were all sequenced from one sample in a study of blood T cells in healthy people across ages (dated by TCRdb to 2015 to 2017). The method was 5' RACE. A second PCR of roughly 7 to 11 cycles was performed with a sample-barcoded 5' primer and a J-beta primer mix. TCRdb passed the public sequencing reads through fastp at Q25 and MiXCR, retaining productive beta sequences. Rows are unified per CDR3 protein, each entry keeping the most common DNA and genes. This sample has approximately 1,700,000 distinct CDR3 sequences in its table, and approximately 40% of those were observed once. The ten most abundant clones make up more than 20% of the sample. Sequencing was done on a sample of blood. The origin of the receptors is a human donor in good health.

A few counts support this clonotype. J is TRBJ1-1 and V is TRBV7-9; a weak D match, TRBD1 (5 bases). The CDR3 is made up of 17 amino acids. Trimming shortened V by 4 bases and J by 1 base, and 19 bases separated the two germline ends. CDR1 is SEHNR, CDR2 FQNEAQ, per germline (reference sequence). In DNA form, the CDR3 reads TGTGCCAGCAGCTCATTTACCGGGGGACTGAAGAACACTGAAGCTTTCTTT. This translates into CASSSFTGGLKNTEAFF.

This clonotype was detected only a few times. The rearrangement joins TRBV6-2 or TRBV6-3 to TRBJ2-4, with 7 bases that match TRBD2. Matching the DNA end better, TRBJ2-7 makes the J call doubtful. The CDR3 extends over 19 amino acids. CDR1 MNHEY and CDR2 SVGEGT come from the germline V gene. The DNA of the CDR3 is TGTGCCAGCAGTTACCCGACGTACTCCCTTCGCGGGGGTACCTACGAGCAGTACTTC. Protein: CASSYPTYSLRGGTYEQYF.

This clonotype was recorded a few times. Mismatch with germline at one junction end may stem from a read error. The chain combines TRBV27 with TRBJ1-2; tentatively, D is TRBD1 (6 bases). Looked up from germline, CDR1 is MNHEY and CDR2 is SMNVEV (reference sequence). The length of the CDR3 is 14 residues. As DNA, the CDR3 is TGTGCCAGCAGTTTCGGGGGGCCCGGCTATGGCTGCACCTTC. Translating it yields CASSFGGPGYGCTF.

The CDR3 DNA is TGCAGCGTTGCAGATTGGCAGGGAAAAAACTACGAGCAGTACTTC. It encodes CSVADWQGKNYEQYF. The chain recombines TRBV29-1 with TRBJ2-7; a weak D match, TRBD1 (5 bases). The CDR3 loop spans 15 amino acids. Germline V lookup: CDR1 SQVTM, CDR2 ANQGSEA. V gave up 4 bases and J gave up 3 bases, with 19 bases separating them.

Only a few counts were recorded for this clonotype. The junction and the germline gene differ at one end; a read error may be behind it. The genes are TRBV24-1 and TRBJ2-1; D is perhaps TRBD2 (5 bases). The CDR3 runs to 16 residues. Germline V gene data show CDR1 as KGHDR and CDR2 as SFDVKD. CDR3 DNA sequence: TGTGCCACCAGTGATTTGATCGGAGGCTCCCACAATGAGCAGTTCTTC. It yields the protein CATSDLIGGSHNEQFF.

CDR3 sequence (DNA): TGTGCCATCAGTGACTACAATGAGCAGTTCTTC. Its translation: CAISDYNEQFF. The J gene is TRBJ2-1, the V gene TRBV10-3; no definite D call. The ends were cut back, 3 bases at V and 3 bases at J, with 0 bases in the middle. This CDR3 has 11 residues. The V gene's germline CDR1 is ENHRY and CDR2 SYGVKD.

This clonotype occurred a few times. This chain uses TRBV7-9 with TRBJ2-7, with D perhaps matching TRBD1 (6 bases). The CDR3 is made up of 15 amino acids. In germline, CDR1 is SEHNR, CDR2 FQNEAQ (reference sequence). V was trimmed by 2 bases and J by 0 bases, leaving 11 bases between them. In DNA, the CDR3 is TGTGCCAGCAGCTTAATCCCAGGGGACTCCTACGAGCAGTACTTC. It codes for CASSLIPGDSYEQYF.

A few counts support this clonotype. This rearrangement joins TRBV6-5 to TRBJ1-2; D may be TRBD1 (5 bases). V lost 8 bases and J 4 bases, leaving 14 bases between the germline ends. The CDR3 spans 13 residues. CDR1 is MNHEY, CDR2 SVGAGI, per germline. The CDR3 DNA reads as TGTGCCAGCTACCAGGCAGGGAGCTATGGCTACACCTTC. Translation: CASYQAGSYGYTF.

At least ten counts were recorded for this clonotype. The chain uses TRBV5-1 and TRBJ2-7; D remains unclear. Germline V gives CDR1 SGHRS, CDR2 YFSETQ. The CDR3 is 15 amino acids. Deletions cut 4 bases from V and 3 bases from J, with 17 bases between. CDR3 coding DNA: TGCGCCAGCAGCCCCTACGGTGCGGACCTCTACGAGCAGTACTTC. This codes for CASSPYGADLYEQYF.

This clonotype was observed a handful of times. The chain carries TRBV4-1 and TRBJ2-5, with TRBD1 identical over 10 bases. Germline CDR1 and CDR2: MGHRA and YSYEKL. V gave up 3 bases and J gave up 5 bases; unmatched junction bases: 6. The CDR3 has 15 amino acids. CDR3 bases: TGCGCCAGCAGCCACGTCAGGGACAGGGGTGAGACCCAGTACTTC. Its protein is CASSHVRDRGETQYF.

Regarding this clonotype: The junction shows a germline mismatch at one end, possibly a read error. The chain has TRBV7-2 and TRBJ2-4; D may be TRBD1 (6 bases). The DNA end is more similar to TRBJ2-7, so the J call may be wrong. Germline CDR1 reads SGHTA; CDR2 reads FQGNSA. The length of the CDR3 is 15 residues. The CDR3 DNA reads TGCGCCAGCAGCCTTGCCGGGACATTGGGGGACGAGCAGTACTTC. It codes for CASSLAGTLGDEQYF.

The chain links TRBV29-1 to TRBJ1-1; 9 bases are a match to TRBD1. CDR1 and CDR2 from the germline V gene are SQVTM and ANQGSEA. The ends lost 7 bases at V and 7 bases at J; junction bases unmatched: 7. The CDR3 totals 12 residues. CDR3 nucleotide sequence: TGCAGCGGGAGACAGGGGGGTGGTGAAGCTTTCTTT. Its translation is CSGRQGGGEAFF.

This clonotype was counted a few times. This chain joins TRBV3-1 and TRBJ1-2; no clear D. Per germline, CDR1 LGHDT and CDR2 YNNKEL (reference sequence). CDR3 length: 15 residues. V was trimmed by 2 bases and J by 1 base, leaving 11 bases between them. For the CDR3, the DNA is TGTGCCAGCAGCCAACGACCCTCGCGTAACTATGGCTACACCTTC. It is translated as CASSQRPSRNYGYTF.

The chain combines TRBV5-1 with TRBJ2-1; D not certain. Trimming cost V 1 base and J 10 bases, with 18 bases left between them. The CDR3 has 15 amino acids. Germline-derived CDR1 and CDR2 are SGHRS and YFSETQ. CDR3 sequence: CASSLYIDSSYEQFF. The CDR3 DNA follows: TGCGCCAGCAGCTTGTATATAGATTCCTCCTACGAGCAGTTCTTC.

The chain links TRBV20-1 to TRBJ1-2, with TRBD1 matching over 7 bases. The junction had 4 bases not matched to a gene; V was cut back by 3 bases and J by 3 bases. Per germline, CDR1 DFQATT and CDR2 SNEGSKA (reference sequence). CDR3 size: 13 residues. CDR3 DNA sequence: TGCAGTGCTAGCCCTGGACAGGACTATGGCTACACCTTC. It encodes CSASPGQDYGYTF.

This sequence joins TRBV28 and TRBJ1-2, with 7 nucleotides matching TRBD1. After removal of 7 bases from V and 8 bases from J, the junction contained 7 bases not matched to a gene. The CDR3 has 12 amino acids. In germline, CDR1 is MDHEN, CDR2 SYDVKM. Here the CDR3 DNA reads TGTGCCAGCATTTCAGGAGGGGGCGGCTACACCTTC. It codes for CASISGGGGYTF.